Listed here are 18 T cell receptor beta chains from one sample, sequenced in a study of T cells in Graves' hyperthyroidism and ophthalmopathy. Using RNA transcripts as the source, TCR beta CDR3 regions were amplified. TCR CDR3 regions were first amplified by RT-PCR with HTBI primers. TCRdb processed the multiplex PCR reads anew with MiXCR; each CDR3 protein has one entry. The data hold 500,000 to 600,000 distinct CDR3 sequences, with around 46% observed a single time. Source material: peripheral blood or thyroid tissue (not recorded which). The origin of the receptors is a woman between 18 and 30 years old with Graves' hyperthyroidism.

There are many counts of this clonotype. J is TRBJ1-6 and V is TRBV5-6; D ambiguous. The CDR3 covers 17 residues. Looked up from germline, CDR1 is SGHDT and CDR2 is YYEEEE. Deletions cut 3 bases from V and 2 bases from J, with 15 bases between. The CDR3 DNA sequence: TGTGCCAGCAGCTCCACAGCGAGCGCTACCTATAATTCACCCCTCCACTTT. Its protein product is CASSSTASATYNSPLHF.

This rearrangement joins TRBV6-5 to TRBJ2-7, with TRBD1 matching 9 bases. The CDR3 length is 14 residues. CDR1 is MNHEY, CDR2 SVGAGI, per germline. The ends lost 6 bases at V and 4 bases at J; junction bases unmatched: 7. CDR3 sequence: CASRRRDRAYEQYF. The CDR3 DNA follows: TGTGCCAGCAGACGACGGGACAGGGCTTACGAGCAGTACTTC.

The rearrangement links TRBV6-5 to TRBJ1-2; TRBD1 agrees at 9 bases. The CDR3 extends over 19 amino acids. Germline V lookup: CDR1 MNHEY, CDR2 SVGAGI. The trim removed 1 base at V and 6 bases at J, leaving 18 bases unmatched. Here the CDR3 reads CASSYCRDREYLREDGYTF. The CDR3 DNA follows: TGTGCCAGCAGTTACTGCAGGGACAGGGAGTACCTAAGGGAAGATGGCTACACCTTC.

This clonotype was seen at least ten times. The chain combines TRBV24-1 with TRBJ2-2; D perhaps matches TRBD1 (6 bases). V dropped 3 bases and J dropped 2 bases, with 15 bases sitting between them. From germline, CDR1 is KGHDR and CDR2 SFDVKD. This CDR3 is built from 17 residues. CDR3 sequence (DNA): TGTGCCACCAGTGATCCGGCAGACAGGAAAAACACCGGGGAGCTGTTTTTT. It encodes CATSDPADRKNTGELFF.

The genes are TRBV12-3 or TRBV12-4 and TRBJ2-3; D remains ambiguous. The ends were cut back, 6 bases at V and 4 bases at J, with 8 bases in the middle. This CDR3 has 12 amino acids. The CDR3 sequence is CASSPDADTQYF. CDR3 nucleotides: TGTGCCAGCAGCCCGGACGCAGATACGCAGTATTTT.

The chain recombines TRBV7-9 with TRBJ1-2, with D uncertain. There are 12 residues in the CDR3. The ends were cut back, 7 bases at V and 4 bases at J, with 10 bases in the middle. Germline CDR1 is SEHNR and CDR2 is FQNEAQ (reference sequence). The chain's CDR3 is CASTKGLYGYTF. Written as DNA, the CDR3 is TGTGCCAGCACCAAAGGACTCTATGGCTACACCTTC.

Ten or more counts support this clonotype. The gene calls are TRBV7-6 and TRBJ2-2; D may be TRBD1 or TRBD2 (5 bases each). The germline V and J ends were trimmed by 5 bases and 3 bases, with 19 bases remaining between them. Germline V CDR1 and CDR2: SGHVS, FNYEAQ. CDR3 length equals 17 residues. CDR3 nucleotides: TGTGCCAGCAGCCCCCTGGGGGTCCTTCTCGACACCGGGGAGCTGTTTTTT. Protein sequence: CASSPLGVLLDTGELFF.

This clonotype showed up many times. The CDR3 reads CASSLLEETQYF. In nucleotides, the CDR3 is TGTGCCAGCAGTTTACTAGAGGAGACCCAGTACTTC. V usage is TRBV12-3 or TRBV12-4 and J usage is TRBJ2-5; D not certain. This CDR3 comprises 12 residues. Trimming took 2 bases from V and 5 from J, leaving 6 bases between them.

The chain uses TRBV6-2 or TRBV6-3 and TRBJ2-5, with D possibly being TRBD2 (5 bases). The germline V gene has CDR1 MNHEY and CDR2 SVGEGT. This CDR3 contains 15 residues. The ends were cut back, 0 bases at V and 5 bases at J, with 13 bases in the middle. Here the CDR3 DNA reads TGTGCCAGCAGTTACTCGCTAGCCTCGGGGGAGACCCAGTACTTC. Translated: CASSYSLASGETQYF.

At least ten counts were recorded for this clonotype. CDR3 coding DNA: TGTGCCAGCAGCTTCGACAGAATCTATGGCTACACCTTC. Translation gives CASSFDRIYGYTF. This chain joins TRBV5-5 and TRBJ1-2; D might be TRBD1 (5 bases). Germline V lookup: CDR1 SGHKS, CDR2 YYEKEE (reference sequence). This CDR3 is built from 13 residues. V was cut by 2 bases and J by 4 bases, with 9 bases left in between.

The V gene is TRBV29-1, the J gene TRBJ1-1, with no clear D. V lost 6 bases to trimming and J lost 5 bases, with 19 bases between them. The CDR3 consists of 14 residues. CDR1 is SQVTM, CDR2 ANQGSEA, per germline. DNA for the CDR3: TGCAGCGTAACCGGACTAGCGGGCGGGACTGAAGCTTTCTTT. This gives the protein CSVTGLAGGTEAFF.

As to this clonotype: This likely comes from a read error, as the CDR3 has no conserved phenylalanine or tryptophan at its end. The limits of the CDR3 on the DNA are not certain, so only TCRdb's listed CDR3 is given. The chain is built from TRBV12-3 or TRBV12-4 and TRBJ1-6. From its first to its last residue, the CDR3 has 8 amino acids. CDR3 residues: CASSLARS.

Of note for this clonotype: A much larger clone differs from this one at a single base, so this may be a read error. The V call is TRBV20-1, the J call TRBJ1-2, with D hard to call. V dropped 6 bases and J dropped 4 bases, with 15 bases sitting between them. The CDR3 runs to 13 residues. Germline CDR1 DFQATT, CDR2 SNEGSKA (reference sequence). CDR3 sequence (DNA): TGCAGTGCGCCACTGTACAGCCGCTATGGCTACACCTTC. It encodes CSAPLYSRYGYTF.

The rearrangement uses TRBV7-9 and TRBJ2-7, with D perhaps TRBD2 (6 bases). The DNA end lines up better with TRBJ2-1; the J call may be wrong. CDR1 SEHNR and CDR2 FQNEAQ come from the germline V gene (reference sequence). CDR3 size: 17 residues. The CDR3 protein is CASSPPLTGVSYNEQFF. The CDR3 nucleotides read TGTGCCAGCAGCCCCCCATTAACGGGAGTTTCCTACAATGAGCAGTTCTTC.

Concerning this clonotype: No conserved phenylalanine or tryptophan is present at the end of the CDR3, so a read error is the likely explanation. As DNA, the CDR3 is TGTGCCAGCAGGGGGACTAGCGGGAGTACCCAACGCGATGAGCAGTTCCTC. This encodes CASRGTSGSTQRDEQFL. This chain joins TRBV2 and TRBJ2-7, with TRBD2 identical over 14 bases. The end of the DNA is better explained by TRBJ2-1, so the J call may be wrong. CDR1 is SNHLY, CDR2 FYNNEI, per germline. This CDR3 spans 17 amino acids.

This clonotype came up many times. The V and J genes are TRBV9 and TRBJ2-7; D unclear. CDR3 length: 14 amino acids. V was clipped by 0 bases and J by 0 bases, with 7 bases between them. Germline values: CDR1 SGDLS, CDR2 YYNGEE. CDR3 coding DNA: TGTGCCAGCAGCGTAGGGATAGGCTCCTACGAGCAGTACTTC. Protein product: CASSVGIGSYEQYF. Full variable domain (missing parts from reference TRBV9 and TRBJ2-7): DSGVTQTPKHLITATGQRVTLRCSPRSGDLSVYWYQQSLDQGLQFLIQYYNGEERAKGNILERFSAQQFPDLHSELNLSSLELGDSALYFCASSVGIGSYEQYFGPGTRLTVT.

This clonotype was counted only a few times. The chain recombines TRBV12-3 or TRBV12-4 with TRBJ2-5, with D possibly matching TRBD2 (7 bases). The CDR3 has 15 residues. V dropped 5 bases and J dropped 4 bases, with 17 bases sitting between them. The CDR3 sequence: CASSGGAPGGETQYF. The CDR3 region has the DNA TGTGCCAGCAGTGGGGGGGCCCCCGGAGGAGAGACCCAGTACTTC.

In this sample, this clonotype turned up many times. For the CDR3, the DNA is TGTGCCAGCAGCTATCGACAGGGCTATAATTCACCCCTCCACTTT. Encoded protein: CASSYRQGYNSPLHF. The chain joins TRBV5-6 to TRBJ1-6; 7 bases match TRBD1. The CDR3 consists of 15 residues. J was trimmed by 3 bases and V by 3 bases; bases with no gene match: 3. Germline assignment: CDR1 SGHDT and CDR2 YYEEEE.